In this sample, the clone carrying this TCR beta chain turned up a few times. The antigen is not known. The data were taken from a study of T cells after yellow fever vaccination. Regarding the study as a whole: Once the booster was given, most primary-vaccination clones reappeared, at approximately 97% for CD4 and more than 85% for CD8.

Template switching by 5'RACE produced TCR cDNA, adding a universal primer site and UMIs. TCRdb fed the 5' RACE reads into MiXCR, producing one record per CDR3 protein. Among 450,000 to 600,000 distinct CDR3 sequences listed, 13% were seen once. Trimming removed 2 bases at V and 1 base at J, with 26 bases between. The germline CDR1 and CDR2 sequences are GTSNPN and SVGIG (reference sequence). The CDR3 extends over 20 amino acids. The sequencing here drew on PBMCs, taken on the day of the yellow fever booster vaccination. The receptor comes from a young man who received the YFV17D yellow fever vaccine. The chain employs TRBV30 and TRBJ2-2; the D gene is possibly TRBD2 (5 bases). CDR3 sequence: CAWSPNLLSPIGENTGELFF. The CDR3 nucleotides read TGTGCCTGGAGTCCTAACCTCCTCTCTCCTATCGGGGAGAACACCGGGGAGCTGTTTTTT. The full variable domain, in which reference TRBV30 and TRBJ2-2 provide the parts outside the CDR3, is SQTIHQWPATLVQPVGSPLSLECTVEGTSNPNLYWYRQAAGRGLQLLFYSVGIGQISSEVPQNLSASRPQDRQFILSSKKLLLSDSGFYLCAWSPNLLSPIGENTGELFFGEGSRLTVL.